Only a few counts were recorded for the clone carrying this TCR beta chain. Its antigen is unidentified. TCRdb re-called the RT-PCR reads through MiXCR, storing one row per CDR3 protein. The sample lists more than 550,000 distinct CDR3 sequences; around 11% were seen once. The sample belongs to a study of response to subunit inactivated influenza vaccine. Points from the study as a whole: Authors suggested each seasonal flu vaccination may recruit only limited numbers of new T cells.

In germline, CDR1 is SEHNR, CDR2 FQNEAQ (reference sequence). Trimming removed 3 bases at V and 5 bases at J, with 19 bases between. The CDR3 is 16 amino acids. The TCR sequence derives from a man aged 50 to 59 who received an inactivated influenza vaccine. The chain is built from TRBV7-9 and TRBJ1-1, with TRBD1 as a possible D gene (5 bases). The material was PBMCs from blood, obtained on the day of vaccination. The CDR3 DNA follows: TGTGCCAGCAGCTTGGCGTACGCCCGGGGGGGGACTGAAGCTTTCTTT. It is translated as CASSLAYARGGTEAFF.